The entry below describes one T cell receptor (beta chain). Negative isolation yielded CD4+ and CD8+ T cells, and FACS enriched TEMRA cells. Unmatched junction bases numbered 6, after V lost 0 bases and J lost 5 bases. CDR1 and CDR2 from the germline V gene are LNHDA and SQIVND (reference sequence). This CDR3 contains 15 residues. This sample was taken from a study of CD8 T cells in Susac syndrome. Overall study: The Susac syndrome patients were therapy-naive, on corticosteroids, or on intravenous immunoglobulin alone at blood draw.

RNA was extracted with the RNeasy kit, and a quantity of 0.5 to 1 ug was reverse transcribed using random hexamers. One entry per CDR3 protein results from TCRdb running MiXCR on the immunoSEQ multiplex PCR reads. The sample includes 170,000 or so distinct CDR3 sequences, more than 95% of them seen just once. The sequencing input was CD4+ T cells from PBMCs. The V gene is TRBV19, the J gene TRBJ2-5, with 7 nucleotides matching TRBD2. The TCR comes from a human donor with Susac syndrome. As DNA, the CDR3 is TGTGCCAGTAGTATAGATTCGGGTAGCGGGGAGACCCAGTACTTC. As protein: CASSIDSGSGETQYF. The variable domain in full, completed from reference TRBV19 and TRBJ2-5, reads DGGITQSPKYLFRKEGQNVTLSCEQNLNHDAMYWYRQDPGQGLRLIYYSQIVNDFQKGDIAEGYSVSREKKESFPLTVTSAQKNPTAFYLCASSIDSGSGETQYFGPGTRLLVL.